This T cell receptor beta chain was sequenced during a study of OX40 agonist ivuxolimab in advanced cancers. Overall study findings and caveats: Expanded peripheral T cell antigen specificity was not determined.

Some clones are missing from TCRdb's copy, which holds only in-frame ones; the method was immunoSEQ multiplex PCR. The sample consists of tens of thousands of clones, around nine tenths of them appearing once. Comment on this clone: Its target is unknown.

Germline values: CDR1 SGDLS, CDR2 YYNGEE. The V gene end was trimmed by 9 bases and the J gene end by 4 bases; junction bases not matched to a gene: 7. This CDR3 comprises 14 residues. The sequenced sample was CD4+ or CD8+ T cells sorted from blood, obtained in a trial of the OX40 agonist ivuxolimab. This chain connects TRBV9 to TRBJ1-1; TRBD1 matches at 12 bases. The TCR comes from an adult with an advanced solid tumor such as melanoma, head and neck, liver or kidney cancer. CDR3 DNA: TGTGCCATGGGACAGGGGGCTGTGAGCACTGAAGCTTTCTTT. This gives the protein CAMGQGAVSTEAFF.